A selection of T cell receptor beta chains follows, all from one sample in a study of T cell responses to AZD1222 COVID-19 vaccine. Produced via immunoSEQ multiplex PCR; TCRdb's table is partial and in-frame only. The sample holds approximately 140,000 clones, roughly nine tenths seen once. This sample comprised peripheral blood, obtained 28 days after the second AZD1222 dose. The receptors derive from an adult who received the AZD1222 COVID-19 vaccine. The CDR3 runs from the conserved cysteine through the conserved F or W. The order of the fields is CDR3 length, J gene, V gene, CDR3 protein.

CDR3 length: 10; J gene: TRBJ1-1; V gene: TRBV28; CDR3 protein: CAIRDTEAFF
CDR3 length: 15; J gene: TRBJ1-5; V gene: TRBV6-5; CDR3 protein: CASRTGAVGGAPQHF
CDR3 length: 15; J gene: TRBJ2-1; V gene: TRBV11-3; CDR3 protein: CASSLAGLPYNEQFF
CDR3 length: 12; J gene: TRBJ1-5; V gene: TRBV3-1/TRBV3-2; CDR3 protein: CASSQGEQPQHF
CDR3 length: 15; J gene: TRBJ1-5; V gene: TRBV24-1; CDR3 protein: CATRKGGGSNQPQHF
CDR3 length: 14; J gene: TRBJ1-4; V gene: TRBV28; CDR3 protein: CACLEGGGGEKLFF
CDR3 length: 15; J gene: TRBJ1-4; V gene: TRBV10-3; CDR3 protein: CAITLDGARVEKLFF
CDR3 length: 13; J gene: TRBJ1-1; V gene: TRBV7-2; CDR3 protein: CASSSALFPEAFF
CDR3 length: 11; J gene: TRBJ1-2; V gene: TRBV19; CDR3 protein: CASSRAYGYTF
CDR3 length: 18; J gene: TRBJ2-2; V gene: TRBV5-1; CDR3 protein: CASSLEVVGFRRTGELFF
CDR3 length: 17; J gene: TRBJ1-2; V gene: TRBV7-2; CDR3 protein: CASSPSGGQGKLGGYTF
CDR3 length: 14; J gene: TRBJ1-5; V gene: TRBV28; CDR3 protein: CASTAGAWDQPQHF
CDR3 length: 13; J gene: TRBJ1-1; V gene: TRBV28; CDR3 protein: CASNLGADTEAFF
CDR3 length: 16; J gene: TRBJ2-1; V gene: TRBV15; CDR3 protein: CATSPRLAGAYNEQFF
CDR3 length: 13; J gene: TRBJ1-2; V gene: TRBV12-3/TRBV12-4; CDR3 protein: CASSLGGNYGYTF
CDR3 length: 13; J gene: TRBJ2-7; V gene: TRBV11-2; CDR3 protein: CASSLESTYEQYF
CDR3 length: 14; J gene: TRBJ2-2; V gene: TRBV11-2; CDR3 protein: CASSSGEWTGELFF
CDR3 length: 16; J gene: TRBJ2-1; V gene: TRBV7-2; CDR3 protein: CASSPGSGASYNEQFF
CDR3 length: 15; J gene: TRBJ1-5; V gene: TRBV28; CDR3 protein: CASSKGAGYGQPQHF
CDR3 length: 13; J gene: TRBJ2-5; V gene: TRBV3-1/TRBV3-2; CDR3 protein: CASCKQTQETQYF
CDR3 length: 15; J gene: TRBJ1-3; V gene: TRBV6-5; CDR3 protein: CASSQDFYSGNTIYF
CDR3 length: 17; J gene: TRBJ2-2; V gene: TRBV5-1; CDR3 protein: CASSLQRTSGKAGELFF
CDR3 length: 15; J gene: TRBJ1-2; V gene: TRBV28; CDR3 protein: CASRKGGQGNYGYTF
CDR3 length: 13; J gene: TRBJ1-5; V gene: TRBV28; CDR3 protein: CASGNIGNQPQHF
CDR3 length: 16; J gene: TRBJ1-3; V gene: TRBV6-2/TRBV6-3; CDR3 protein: CASSRGHLASGNTIYF
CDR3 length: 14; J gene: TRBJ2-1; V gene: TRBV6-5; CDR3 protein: CASSYSYQKYEQFF